This T cell receptor beta chain was profiled in a study of T-cell reconstitution after alpha-beta-depleted transplantation in children (dated by TCRdb to 2016 to 2018). Turning to the overall study: Using TCR repertoire profiling, the study followed T-cell immune reconstitution in a quantitative way in children after TCRalphabeta/CD19-depleted allogeneic hematopoietic cell transplantation.

Interpreted using the paper, the treatment or condition label stands for: allogeneic hematopoietic cell transplantation with graft depleted of TCRalphabeta T cells and CD19 B cells. The children who served as transplant recipients had been given grafts of TCRalphabeta/CD19-depleted allogeneic hematopoietic cells. The protocol used for the library was PCR. Sequencing took place on an Illumina HiSeq 2500. TCR libraries were prepared with molecular barcoding, using unique molecular identifiers to normalize TCRbeta repertoire quantification. TCRdb ran its own pipeline on the public reads, namely fastp trimming at Q25 and MiXCR clone calling, and kept in-frame beta chains. Entries are consolidated by CDR3 protein sequence, retaining the most common genes and DNA. For this sample there are some 550,000 distinct CDR3 sequences; 20% to 25% appear just once. The ten largest clones represent roughly 15% of the sample.

The cysteine opens and the phenylalanine closes a CDR3 of 14 amino acids. The retained sequence is limited to the CDR3, 42 bases, with the frame set at the first base. Sequences SSHAT (CDR1) and FNYEAQ (CDR2) are obtained from the germline V gene (reference sequence). V loses 5 bases, J loses 10 bases, and the germline ends lie 17 bases apart. This clonotype was seen a few times. This receptor's antigen is unknown. The input lacks base qualities; no much larger clone sits a single base away. Summary of the overall study and its limitations: Apparently early alphabetaT-cell count recovery about two months after transplant reportedly relied on only several hundred rapidly expanded clones derived from non-depleted graft cells. Hyperexpanded clone frequencies declined over subsequent months; after one year, T-cell counts and TCRbeta diversity were mostly attributed to newly produced T cells. In some patients, the high TCRbeta diversity seen at day 60 was put down to recipient T cells and intrathymic progenitors that had survived conditioning.

This TCR was recovered from a boy less than two years old who had a stem cell transplant for acute myeloid leukemia, so the T cells may come from the graft donor. The chain is encoded by TRBV7-7 joined to TRBJ2-2; the D element might be TRBD1 or TRBD2, as each aligns at 5 bases. Material: PBMCs, mostly from graft donor cells, obtained 360 days after TCRalphabeta/CD19-depleted stem cell transplant. CDR3 sequence: CASSPRDGLAELFF. The DNA sequence follows: TGTGCCAGCAGCCCAAGGGACGGATTAGCGGAGCTGTTTTTT. The full variable domain, with segments outside the CDR3 supplied by the reference TRBV7-7 and TRBJ2-2 proteins, appears as GAGVSQSPRYKVTKRGQDVTLRCDPISSHATLYWYQQALGQGPEFLTYFNYEAQPDKSGLPSDRFSAERPEGSISTLTIQRTEQRDSAMYRCASSPRDGLAELFFGEGSRLTVL.